The entry below describes one TCR beta chain. This clone's antigen is unknown. Nothing much larger sits one base from this clone, and base qualities are not available. The data belong to a study of cytomegalovirus exposure and HLA in healthy donors (dated by TCRdb to about 2017). Regarding the research as a whole: In an earlier analysis of several hundred of the donors, 276 Gb of sequence data and 117 million unique TCR beta sequences from about 190 million T cells were reported. Approximately 300 gigabases of sequencing data and 80 million or so unique TCR sequences were included in an early release covering 500 to 750 HLA-typed donors. The genetic ancestry cluster associated with self-reported Caucasian donors included 81% of the approximately 430 genotyped donors. The aim of the study was to test whether cataloging public T cell receptors could identify signatures of past pathogen exposure. The study profiled the T cell repertoires of 500 to 800 subjects by immunosequencing and related them to cytomegalovirus serostatus. Along with the roughly 670-subject first cohort, a separate validation cohort of over 90 different subjects was used. To predict cytomegalovirus infection status, the study brought together high-throughput TCR immunosequencing, statistical association of individual TCRs with disease status, and machine learning. In a later analysis, previously published TCR beta repertoires from some 640 donors were re-analyzed and high-resolution HLA genotyping was added so that TCR occurrence patterns could be studied. The later analysis used no new phenotypic data to find candidate immune exposures, relying instead on TCR beta sequences and their occurrence across donors. In an earlier analysis of more than 550 of the donors, high-throughput TCR beta sequencing was used to judge whether each TCR beta V gene segment behaved as functional or pseudogenic. Alongside the repertoire data, information on donor age, sex, ethnicity and CMV serostatus was compiled. A later genetic analysis used genome-wide SNP genotypes for about three fifths of the 666 donors, treating that subset as a discovery cohort. All discovery cohort repertoires had been generated on a single sequencing platform. HLA typing covered class I and class II loci at four-digit resolution. The number of typed donors differed by locus: about 620-630 for A, B, C, DRB1 and DQB1; roughly 510 for DQA1; approximately 600 for DPA1; and about 450 for DPB1. Roughly five DR-DQ haplotypes were treated as single units for association and clustering because of strong linkage in the cohort. On average, 235,054 unique TCR beta nucleotide sequences were sequenced per donor among a few hundred genotyped donors of the cohort, with about 19% of those sequences being non-productive. Summary of the overall study and its limitations: According to the authors, the approach could potentially be generalized to other disease states and immunological phenotypes. Specific HLA alleles were associated with about 17,000 TCR beta sequences at a false discovery rate of 0.05 in a later analysis. For the cohort, immune exposure information was limited to CMV serostatus. Because counts were too low, 15 to 20 rarely observed V segments, including chromosome 9 orphons, were excluded from the earlier analysis of 500 to 700 of the donors. Roughly uniform sequencing depth across donors was assumed in presence/absence analyses, although this assumption may not hold. In this cohort, only TCR beta chains were sequenced, and detectable features were limited by the absence of alpha or paired-chain data. The classifier was reported to diagnose cytomegalovirus status with high specificity and sensitivity in both the original and validation cohorts. A further reported finding was that TCR beta sequences accurately predicted the HLA-A and HLA-B alleles for most subjects in the first cohort. In an earlier analysis of around 500 of the donors, most TCR beta V segments appeared in productive rearrangements about 87% or about 30% of the time, broadly matching IMGT annotations. HLA typing was unavailable for some donors at each locus, so association tests used only the typed subset. In a later analysis, TCR association rates were found to vary across HLA loci, with the most associated TCRs seen for DRB1 alleles and the fewest for HLA-C alleles. Linkage disequilibrium might explain the correlated functional status among segregating V segments, but an unknown experimental factor could not be excluded. A group of highly shared sequence variants was considered likely to be a technical artifact of the sequencing pipeline. The study gave a list of 150 to 200 TCR beta chains associated with cytomegalovirus. Most TCR sequences were seen in very few donors, while some public TCRs were found in many individuals. According to a later analysis, most CMV-associated TCR beta chains appeared to be HLA-restricted, and the HLA associations seemed to be driven largely by CMV exposure. Because the 87-base-pair reads could not distinguish some IMGT-functional V segments, including TRBV6-2 and TRBV6-3, those segments were excluded. According to a later genetic analysis, donors in an Asian-associated ancestry cluster had fewer N-insertions in productive TCRs than the approximately 630-donor mean. Assigning TCR associations to individual alleles was difficult when HLA alleles, especially DR and DQ, strongly co-occurred. In a later analysis, HLA-associated TCR beta chains showed more clonal expansion and lower generation probabilities than non-associated chains that were equally common. According to a later analysis, parvovirus B19, influenza, CMV and Epstein-Barr virus appeared linked to several top co-occurrence clusters. A later genetic analysis associated a missense DCLRE1C variant with V-gene and J-gene trimming of TCR beta chains, and an independent cohort replicated the association. In vitro tests confirmed that three of the cytomegalovirus-associated TCR beta chains recognize cytomegalovirus antigens.

There are 15 amino acids in the CDR3, from cysteine to phenylalanine inclusive. Only CDR3 DNA is held: 45 bases, read in frame from base 1. CDR1 MGHRA and CDR2 YSYEKL are derived from the germline V gene. Here V drops 2 bases and J drops 4 bases, and the junction holds 4 bases not matched to any gene. The cohort comprised around 690 healthy bone marrow donors. All cohort members were sampled while nominally healthy, although unrecorded immune exposures were likely present. The donor tested CMV seropositive and was one of the 289 seropositive cohort members. Every donor gave a peripheral blood sample, and the peripheral blood mononuclear cells from that sample were used for TCR beta sequencing. Genomic DNA was extracted from the blood cell samples with the Qiagen DNeasy Blood Extraction Kit. To prepare the library, the immunoSEQ multiplex PCR assay was applied. A mixture of 60 forward primers for TCR Vbeta segments and 13 reverse primers for TCR Jbeta segments was used in the multiplex PCR. The CDR3 region of rearranged TCR beta genes was amplified from genomic DNA with a multiplex PCR assay. The Illumina HiSeq System was used to sequence the amplified TCR beta libraries as 87-base-pair reads. The study's own analysis went as follows. A later analysis counted about 82 million unique TCR beta chains across the 666 repertoires, and roughly 9.9 million of these chains were shared by at least two donors. A nearest-neighbor algorithm error-corrected the raw reads and collapsed the reads into unique sequences, merging closely related sequences to remove PCR and sequencing errors. Alignment of CDR3 sequences to IMGT reference sequences was used to assign V, D and J gene segments. For a sequence to be retained, a match of at least six nucleotides was required to both a V gene segment and a J gene segment. A rearrangement counted as productive if the CDR3 had no stop codons and remained in frame with V and J, and every other rearrangement counted as non-productive. CDR3 was defined according to IMGT convention as the region running from the second conserved V-encoded cysteine to the conserved J-encoded phenylalanine. The earlier analysis of about 590 of the donors excluded sequences that lacked an unambiguous match to a single V gene segment. An earlier analysis of 450 to 650 of the donors called V segments functional above 56.7% productive rearrangements and segregating when the between-donor standard deviation exceeded 5%. A statistical classification framework was developed to diagnose cytomegalovirus status using the catalog of TCR beta chain sequences. In a later analysis, TCR nucleotide sequences were compared against IMGT/GENE-DB human TR gene sequences so that V and J genes could be assigned. The TCRdist pipeline was used in a later analysis to assign CDR3 sequences and most-parsimonious VDJ recombination scenarios. In a later analysis, each TCR beta chain was defined by its CDR3 amino acid sequence together with its V-gene family, and reads lacking a unique V-gene family were excluded. In a later analysis, several hundred highly shared, low-generation-probability nucleotide sequences were removed to address suspected cross-contamination and a sequencing artifact. For each public chain, a later analysis derived a clonal expansion index from normalized ranks of inferred template counts within each repertoire. A later analysis computed generation probabilities with a VDJ recombination model fitted to out-of-frame rearrangements, and checked the results against IGoR. A later analysis scored TCR-TCR, TCR-HLA and TCR-CMV co-occurrence with hypergeometric tests, applying a repertoire-size bias correction to TCR pairs. To estimate false discovery rates, a later analysis permuted the HLA or CMV assignments 20 times. A later analysis grouped co-occurring TCRs with DBSCAN, adding TCRdist sequence similarity when clustering within HLA-allele-positive subsets. Repertoires with fewer than 30,000 or more than 120,000 public chains were left out of co-occurrence clustering, as were five repertoires with anomalous nucleotide sharing. The table was pulled from immuneACCESS by TCRdb, which kept in-frame rearrangements only. Such tables lose some clones; where checked, under half of the loss comes from unresolved V genes, and the rest has no known cause. The D gene and trimming were derived from the DNA, and the V and J assignments and clone size from that table. The sample table contains about 130,000 clones; only one count was recorded for 75% to 85% of them. The top ten hold 8.1% of the sample.

Sequencing was carried out using PBMCs. This TCR was sampled from a woman between 50 and 59 years old in good health and CMV-seropositive. The chain joins TRBV4-1 to TRBJ2-2, and TRBD1 matches 7 of the central bases. The DNA sequence is given as TGCGCCAGCAGCCAACAGGGGGTGGGCACCGGGGAGCTGTTTTTT. This encodes CASSQQGVGTGELFF.